A selection of T cell receptor beta chains follows, all from one sample in a study of chemoradiotherapy in HPV16-positive cancers. Measured with immunoSEQ multiplex PCR; TCRdb has only the in-frame clones, and not every one. The sample comprises over 10,000 clones, approximately 80% of which are singletons, and about 1.4% rests with the top ten. Sampling took place from a patient who underwent chemoradiotherapy. The receptors come from a human donor with HPV-associated anogenital cancer. Each CDR3 is given with its conserved first and last residue. Fields, in order: D gene, J gene, V gene, clone size, CDR3 DNA, CDR3 protein. A D gene is named only where the DNA matches it firmly. Size is stated for part of the rows, as once, few or many counts, or as a class when the clone is expanded.

.,TRBJ1-2,TRBV6-5,.,TGTGCCAGCAGTCCAAGAGCGGGATCCTATGGCTACACCTTC,CASSPRAGSYGYTF
.,TRBJ2-7,TRBV7-2,.,TGTGCCAGCAGCTCCGAACTAGATCTGGGCGAGCAGTACTTC,CASSSELDLGEQYF
.,TRBJ2-3,TRBV6-5,.,TGTGCCAGCAGTTATTACGGTACGCAGTATTTT,CASSYYGTQYF
TRBD1,TRBJ1-2,TRBV11-2,.,TGTGCCAGCAGCGAACCCGGGACAGGACACTATGGCTACACCTTC,CASSEPGTGHYGYTF
TRBD1,TRBJ2-1,TRBV25-1,few,TGTGCCAGCACCGAGGACAGGGGGAGTCACTACAATGAGCAGTTCTTC,CASTEDRGSHYNEQFF
.,TRBJ2-5,TRBV29-1,.,TGCAGCGTTTCAGGGAACCAAGAGACCCAGTACTTC,CSVSGNQETQYF
TRBD2,TRBJ2-3,TRBV4-3,.,TGCGCCAGCAGCCTCGGGACTAGCGGCACAGATACGCAGTATTTT,CASSLGTSGTDTQYF
.,TRBJ2-7,TRBV12-5,.,TGTGCTAGTGGTTTATCCCTGACCTACGAGCAGTACTTC,CASGLSLTYEQYF
TRBD1,TRBJ1-1,TRBV28,few,TGTGCCAGCAGTACCAGGACAGGGAACACTGAAGCTTTCTTT,CASSTRTGNTEAFF
.,TRBJ1-2,TRBV2,.,TGTGCCGGATCTCACGATAACCTGCGGGGCTACACCTTC,CAGSHDNLRGYTF
.,TRBJ1-3,TRBV10-2,.,TGCGCCAGCGGGAGAGGGTTGGACGGAAACACCATATATTTT,CASGRGLDGNTIYF
TRBD1,TRBJ2-1,TRBV5-6,.,TGTGCCAGCGAATCTACAGGGGGCAGTGAGCAGTTCTTC,CASESTGGSEQFF
.,TRBJ2-2,TRBV5-1,.,TGCGCCAGCAGCTTGGGCCAAGGACAGGGGGAGCTGTTTTTT,CASSLGQGQGELFF
.,TRBJ1-2,TRBV7-2,.,TGTGCCAGCTCCGGGCAAGCAAAGGACTATGGCTACACCTTC,CASSGQAKDYGYTF
.,TRBJ1-4,TRBV18,.,TGTGCCAGCTCACCCCCGAGTTGGGGGGGGAATGAAAAACTGTTTTTT,CASSPPSWGGNEKLFF
TRBD1,TRBJ1-6,TRBV19,.,TGTGCCAGTAGTGAGAGACAGGGCCCTTCACCCCTCCACTTT,CASSERQGPSPLHF
.,TRBJ1-5,TRBV27,.,TGTGCCAGCAGTTTACAGTCCGGACCTTTTAATCAGCCCCAGCATTTT,CASSLQSGPFNQPQHF
.,TRBJ2-5,TRBV4-1,few,TGCGCCAGCAGCCAAGAAGGGGGAAGGGAGACCCAGTACTTC,CASSQEGGRETQYF
TRBD1,TRBJ1-3,TRBV4-1,.,TGCGCCAGCAGCCAAGGCAGGGGGACTCGAATCACCATATATTTT,CASSQGRGTRITIYF
TRBD1,TRBJ2-7,TRBV7-2,.,TGTGCCAGCAGCTACACAGGGGCGAAAACCTACGAGCAGTACTTC,CASSYTGAKTYEQYF
.,TRBJ1-1,TRBV5-1,.,TGCGCCAGCAGCTTCAGAGGGGGCACTGAAGCTTTCTTT,CASSFRGGTEAFF
.,TRBJ2-2,TRBV6-1,once,TGTGCCAGCAGCCCAACAGGCGGCACCGGGGAGCTGTTTTTT,CASSPTGGTGELFF
.,TRBJ2-1,TRBV9,.,TGTGCCAGCAGCGTAGGTGGGGATAGCTCCTACAATGAGCAGTTCTTC,CASSVGGDSSYNEQFF
TRBD2,TRBJ2-5,TRBV5-1,few,TGCGCCAGCAGCTTGGGCGGGGGGTTTGGAGAGACCCAGTACTTC,CASSLGGGFGETQYF
.,TRBJ1-2,TRBV11-2,.,TGTGCCAGCAGCTTAGGACCGGGCCCCCTAGGGTATGGCTACACCTTC,CASSLGPGPLGYGYTF
TRBD2,TRBJ2-5,TRBV7-2,.,TGTGCCAGCAGCTTAAACCTAGCGGGGAGGGAGACCCAGTACTTC,CASSLNLAGRETQYF
.,TRBJ1-1,TRBV18,.,TGTGCCAGCTCACCTCCTTCCCCGCGGGACACTGAAGCTTTCTTT,CASSPPSPRDTEAFF
.,TRBJ2-7,TRBV6-6,.,TGTGCCAGCACGACCGGCGGAAGCTCCTACGAGCAGTACTTC,CASTTGGSSYEQYF
.,TRBJ2-6,TRBV21-1,.,TGTGCCAGCAGCAAGGAAGGGACTAGCGGGGGGGGATGTGGGGCCAACGTCCTGACTTTC,CASSKEGTSGGGCGANVLTF
.,TRBJ2-5,TRBV20-1,.,TGCAGTGCTAAGGTGGAGACCCAGTACTTC,CSAKVETQYF
.,TRBJ1-2,TRBV9,once,TGTGCCAGCAGCGTTGGATGGGGAACTAACTATGGCTACACCTTC,CASSVGWGTNYGYTF
TRBD1,TRBJ1-2,TRBV6-5,.,TGTGCCAGCAGTGCCTATAGGACAGGGACTTATGGCTACACCTTC,CASSAYRTGTYGYTF
.,TRBJ1-4,TRBV29-1,.,TGCAGCGTTGAAGATCGTCCAGGGGCCCATGGTGGAAAACTGTTTTTT,CSVEDRPGAHGGKLFF
TRBD2,TRBJ2-5,TRBV7-3,.,TGTGCCAGCAGCTCCGCTAGCGGGGGGGTTGAGACCCAGTACTTC,CASSSASGGVETQYF
.,TRBJ2-7,TRBV28,.,TGTGCCAGCAGTGGTCCAGAGGGCTCCTACGAGCAGTACTTC,CASSGPEGSYEQYF
.,TRBJ2-3,TRBV18,.,TGTGCCAGCTCACCAAGGGGAGGAGGCCCAGATACGCAGTATTTT,CASSPRGGGPDTQYF
.,TRBJ2-6,TRBV21-1,once,TGTGCCAGCATCTCTAGGGATGATGGGGCCAACGTCCTGACTTTC,CASISRDDGANVLTF
.,TRBJ1-4,TRBV9,few,TGTGCCAGCAGCTTTACAGGGAATGAAAAACTGTTTTTT,CASSFTGNEKLFF
.,TRBJ2-1,TRBV5-1,few,TGCGCCAGCAGGCCCACTAGTTACAATGAGCAGTTCTTC,CASRPTSYNEQFF
.,TRBJ1-1,TRBV30,.,TGTGCCTGGACAGGAGGGGGGACTGAAGCTTTCTTT,CAWTGGGTEAFF
TRBD2,TRBJ2-3,TRBV2,.,TGTGCCAGCAGTGCGGAACGGGGGGATAGAGATACGCAGTATTTT,CASSAERGDRDTQYF
.,TRBJ2-7,TRBV4-1,.,TGCGCCAGCAGCCAAGATCCATCCCGTATTGGGGTGTCGAGGTACGAGCAGTACTTC,CASSQDPSRIGVSRYEQYF
.,TRBJ2-7,TRBV6-5,.,TGTGCCAGCGGTGACAGGAGCTCCTACGAGCAGTACTTC,CASGDRSSYEQYF
.,TRBJ1-4,TRBV4-2,once,TGTGCCAGCAGCCTTTCGGGGGCGGGTAATGAAAAACTGTTTTTT,CASSLSGAGNEKLFF
TRBD2,TRBJ2-3,TRBV7-9,.,TGTGCCAGCAGCTTAGGACTAGCGGGGCGCACAGATACGCAGTATTTT,CASSLGLAGRTDTQYF
TRBD1,TRBJ1-6,TRBV9,.,TGTGCCAGCAGCGCACCGGGACAGATTACTTATAATTCACCCCTCCACTTT,CASSAPGQITYNSPLHF
TRBD1,TRBJ1-1,TRBV13,once,TGTGCCAGCAGCAGAGGACAGGGAAACACTGAAGCTTTCTTT,CASSRGQGNTEAFF
.,TRBJ2-7,TRBV12-5,.,TGTGCTAGTGGTTTGGGGCCTTTTGTGGGGCAAACGTACGAGCAGTACTTC,CASGLGPFVGQTYEQYF
.,TRBJ1-6,TRBV7-9,medium-sized,TGTGCCAGCAGCTTCCAGAGTTCACCCCTCCACTTT,CASSFQSSPLHF
TRBD2,TRBJ2-1,TRBV27,few,TGTGCCACCCGACTAGCGGGGGGCCGGAGCTCCTACAATGAGCAGTTCTTC,CATRLAGGRSSYNEQFF
.,TRBJ1-2,TRBV19,.,TGTGCCAGTAGTCTACAGGTCCTTTATGGCTACACCTTC,CASSLQVLYGYTF
.,TRBJ2-6,TRBV5-1,.,TGCGCCAGCAGCTTGGACTCTGGGGCCAACGTCCTGACTTTC,CASSLDSGANVLTF
.,TRBJ1-1,TRBV4-2,.,TGTGCCAGCAGCCAAGATACCGGCAGGGCGAGCACTGAAGCTTTCTTT,CASSQDTGRASTEAFF
.,TRBJ1-2,TRBV19,few,TGTGCCAGTACCCGAGGGGAACTGGGCTATGGCTACACCTTC,CASTRGELGYGYTF
.,TRBJ2-7,TRBV21-1,.,TGTGCCAGCAGCAAAACAGGGGACGGCTACGAGCAGTACTTC,CASSKTGDGYEQYF